This TCR beta chain is from a study of T cells after yellow fever vaccination. Across the study: Each low-cell-number fraction was prepared by means of SMART-Seq v4 Ultra Low Input. Overall study findings and caveats: Clonotypes shared by both compartments, CD4 and CD8, made up a small share. Abundant contaminating clonotypes from the bulk population could appear in FACS-sorted repertoires. Post-booster repertoires again held most primary-vaccination clones (around 95% CD4, 80% to 90% CD8).

Concerning this clonotype: Antigen: not known.

V dropped 3 bases and J dropped 2; count of bases not matched to a gene: 4. The CDR3 is 15 residues long. Germline V gene lookup returns CDR1 DFQATT and CDR2 SNEGSKA (reference sequence). TCRdb re-called the 5' RACE reads through MiXCR, storing one row per CDR3 protein. Of under 400,000 distinct CDR3 sequences in the sample, around 12% were seen once. The receptor was derived from a man younger than 35 who received the YFV17D yellow fever vaccine. The sample was CD4+ T cells sorted from PBMCs, taken 15 days after the yellow fever booster vaccination. This chain connects TRBV20-1 to TRBJ2-2, with 9 bases aligning to TRBD1. CDR3: CSASLGQGNTGELFF. DNA of the CDR3: TGCAGTGCTAGCCTGGGACAGGGTAACACCGGGGAGCTGTTTTTT.